The 21 T cell receptor beta chains below all came from one sample that was sequenced in a study of tumor and adjacent non-tumor tissue in lung cancer. This sample's RNA came from whole unsorted tissue. The normal lung tissue was taken more than 3 cm from the tumor edge. The library came from three nested PCR rounds adapted from ARM-PCR protocols. From the multiplex PCR reads, TCRdb called clonotypes with MiXCR, one entry per CDR3 protein. The sample comprises tens of thousands of distinct CDR3 sequences, about 56% of which are singletons, and less than 35% rests with the top ten. The sequencing input was distant non-tumor lung tissue. The source of these receptors is a man between 70 and 80 years old with non-small cell lung cancer.

The chain recombines TRBV21-1 with TRBJ2-5. TRBV21-1 has pseudogene status. The CDR3 totals 8 residues. CDR3 residues: CDNETQYF. CDR3 sequence (DNA): TGTGACAATGAGACCCAGTACTTC.

This clonotype has a count of ten or more. The chain has TRBV29-1 and TRBJ2-1, with D perhaps assigned TRBD1 or TRBD2 (5 bases each). V shed 0 bases and J shed 6 bases, with 15 bases lying between them. This CDR3 contains 15 residues. In germline, CDR1 is SQVTM, CDR2 ANQGSEA. The CDR3 sequence is CSVEDPGARVNEQFF. The CDR3 DNA sequence: TGCAGCGTTGAAGATCCTGGGGCGCGGGTCAATGAGCAGTTCTTC.

This clonotype occurred a few times. The germline gene is not matched at one end of the junction; a read error may be the cause. The rearrangement links TRBV24-1 to TRBJ2-5, with D perhaps matching TRBD1 (5 bases). The CDR3 loop spans 13 amino acids. The V gene's germline CDR1 is KGHDR and CDR2 SFDVKD. The CDR3 protein is CATSDPGRETQYF. CDR3 DNA sequence: TGTGCCACCAGTGATCCAGGGCGAGAGACCCAGTATTTC.

The chain recombines TRBV14 with TRBJ1-3, with D perhaps TRBD1 (5 bases). The CDR3 sequence is 17 residues long. V was clipped by 0 bases and J by 0 bases, with 12 bases between them. Germline V lookup: CDR1 SGHDN, CDR2 FVKESK. CDR3 sequence (DNA): TGTGCCAGCAGCCAAGAAAGGGGATCTGGCTCTGGAAACACCATATATTTT. Its translation is CASSQERGSGSGNTIYF.

Many counts were recorded for this clonotype. This chain connects TRBV5-1 to TRBJ2-1; D may be TRBD1 or TRBD2 (5 bases each). Between the trimmed V and J ends, which lost 0 bases and 8 bases, there was a span of 12 bases. The CDR3 consists of 14 residues. CDR1 and CDR2 (germline): SGHRS, YFSETQ. The CDR3 coding sequence is TGCGCCAGCAGCTTGGGAGGGGCCTCGGATGAGCAGTTCTTC. It is translated as CASSLGGASDEQFF.

This clonotype has just a few counts. A much bigger clone sits one base away, suggesting this may be a read error. The V call is TRBV12-3 or TRBV12-4, the J call TRBJ2-7; TRBD1 matches 7 bases. This CDR3 has 15 amino acids. CDR3 protein: CASGLSGQVAYEQYF. CDR3 nucleotides: TGTGCCAGCGGTTTATCCGGACAGGTTGCCTACGAGCAGTACTTC.

At least ten counts were recorded for this clonotype. The rearrangement links TRBV7-9 to TRBJ2-3; 8 bases align to TRBD1. V was pared by 2 bases and J by 2 bases, with 6 bases of the junction left unmatched. Per the germline V gene, CDR1 is SEHNR and CDR2 is FQNEAQ (reference sequence). The CDR3 is 16 amino acids. The CDR3 DNA follows: TGTGCCAGCAGCTTACTGACGACAGGGGACACAGATACGCAGTATTTT. It yields the protein CASSLLTTGDTDTQYF.

Regarding this clonotype: A single base separates this from a much larger clone, so it may be a read error. The chain has TRBV20-1 and TRBJ2-2; 9 nucleotides line up with TRBD1. Germline V CDR1 and CDR2: DFQATT, SNEGSKA (reference sequence). There are 15 residues in the CDR3. V was clipped by 5 bases and J by 5 bases; unmatched bases: 9. In DNA form, the CDR3 reads TGCAGTGCTCATCTACAGGGGGCGCAGACCGGGGAGCTGTTTTTT. Protein: CSAHLQGAQTGELFF.

This clonotype was observed many times. V is TRBV4-2 and J is TRBJ2-7; the D gene is possibly TRBD2 (5 bases). Between the trimmed V and J ends, which lost 0 bases and 0 bases, there was a span of 12 bases. This CDR3 spans 16 amino acids. Germline values: CDR1 LGHNA, CDR2 YNFKEQ. CDR3 sequence (DNA): TGTGCCAGCAGCCAAGATCCCCCGGGGAGCTCCTACGAGCAGTACTTC. It translates to CASSQDPPGSSYEQYF.

Regarding this clonotype: A read error may explain this, as a much larger clone is one base away. The genes are TRBV7-9 and TRBJ2-3; no definite D call. This CDR3 spans 13 amino acids. The V end was cut by 7 bases, the J end by 5 bases, with 13 bases between. Germline V gene data show CDR1 as SEHNR and CDR2 as FQNEAQ (reference sequence). CDR3 sequence reads: CASTPPQRDTQYF. CDR3 nucleotide sequence: TGTGCCAGCACACCTCCACAGAGAGATACGCAGTATTTT.

Concerning this clonotype: A much more abundant neighbour one base away suggests this may be a read error. The chain has TRBV30 and TRBJ1-1; TRBD1 matches at 8 bases. V shed 3 bases, J shed 4 bases, and the junction held 7 bases outside the gene matches. Per germline, CDR1 GTSNPN and CDR2 SVGIG (reference sequence). The length of the CDR3 is 14 residues. CDR3 region: CAWSTGGMSTEAFF. CDR3 coding DNA: TGTGCCTGGAGCACAGGGGGAATGAGCACTGAAGCTTTCTTT. Looking up the rest from reference TRBV30 and TRBJ1-1 gives the full variable domain: SQTIHQWPATLVQPVGSPLSLECTVEGTSNPNLYWYRQAAGRGLQLLFYSVGIGQISSEVPQNLSASRPQDRQFILSSKKLLLSDSGFYLCAWSTGGMSTEAFFGQGTRLTVV.

This clonotype was recorded only once. The chain joins TRBV10-1 to TRBJ2-1, with 8 bases lining up with TRBD1. CDR1 and CDR2 from the germline V gene are WNHNN and SYGVQD (reference sequence). The J segment lost 12 bases and the V segment lost 10 bases, leaving 17 bases of the junction unmatched. The CDR3 is 14 residues long. The CDR3 nucleotides read TGCGCCATCGCTGGGACAGGCCTCTACAAATGGCAGTTCTTC. Its translation is CAIAGTGLYKWQFF.

To note about this clonotype: Given a much more abundant clone one base away, this may be a read error. The J gene is TRBJ2-2, the V gene TRBV10-3, with D unresolved. The CDR3 loop spans 15 amino acids. The germline V gene has CDR1 ENHRY and CDR2 SYGVKD. V was clipped by 0 bases and J by 4 bases, with 9 bases between them. The CDR3 reads CAISESTHGTGELFF. Written as DNA, the CDR3 is TGTGCCATCAGTGAGTCGACTCATGGCACCGGGGAGCTGTTTTTT.

The DNA of the CDR3 is TGTGCCAGCTACTCGAAACCCCCCGGTTCCGATACGCAGTATTTT. This sequence encodes CASYSKPPGSDTQYF. The chain joins TRBV6-5 to TRBJ2-3; D unclear. Germline V lookup: CDR1 MNHEY, CDR2 SVGAGI. The V gene lost 8 bases and the J gene lost 6 bases, with 21 bases spanning the gap. The length of the CDR3 is 15 residues.

In the case of this clonotype: A much larger clone differs from this one at a single base, so this may be a read error. The CDR3 end shows no conserved phenylalanine or tryptophan, and so a read error is likely. V usage is TRBV4-1 and J usage is TRBJ2-1; D remains ambiguous. The V gene's germline CDR1 is MGHRA and CDR2 YSYEKL. V was clipped by 0 bases and J by 2 bases, with 8 bases between them. This CDR3 is 15 amino acids long. CDR3 protein: CASSQEVLAYNEQFS. For the CDR3, the DNA is TGCGCCAGCAGCCAAGAAGTCCTAGCCTACAATGAGCAGTTCTCC.

Worth noting for this clonotype: A read error may account for a junction end that differs from germline. CDR3 nucleotide sequence: TGCGCCAGCAGCTTGAACAGAAGTAATACCAAAAACATTCAGTACTTC. Translated: CASSLNRSNTKNIQYF. The chain couples TRBV11-3 to TRBJ2-4; no definite D call. This CDR3 has 16 amino acids. The germline gives CDR1 SGHNT, CDR2 YENEEA.

Comment on this clonotype: The junction departs from germline at one end; a sequencing error may be responsible. This chain links TRBV20-1 with TRBJ1-1; no clear D gene. The CDR3 totals 14 residues. Germline loops: CDR1 DFQATT, CDR2 SNEGSKA (reference sequence). CDR3 loop: CSALSTAMTTEAFF. As DNA, the CDR3 is TGCAGTGCTCTTAGTACAGCTATGACCACTGAAGCTTTCTTC.

This clonotype was counted at least ten times. The rearrangement links TRBV29-1 to TRBJ2-1, with 9 bases lining up with TRBD1. The CDR3 spans 15 residues. Looked up from germline, CDR1 is SQVTM and CDR2 is ANQGSEA. CDR3 loop: CSYFPGTGIYNEQFF. The CDR3 DNA reads as TGCAGTTACTTTCCCGGGACAGGGATCTACAATGAGCAGTTCTTC.

Concerning this clonotype itself: The junction shows a germline mismatch at one end, possibly a read error. The CDR3 here is CASSRGLHYEQYF. The CDR3 DNA sequence: TGCGCCAGCAGTCGAGGACTGCACTACGAGCAGTACTTC. This chain connects TRBV6-5 to TRBJ2-7; D perhaps matches TRBD2 (5 bases). The CDR3 runs 13 residues. CDR1 is MNHEY and CDR2 is SVGAGI in the germline V gene.

V and J are TRBV5-1 and TRBJ2-1, with D possibly TRBD2 on 6 matching bases. Per germline, CDR1 SGHRS and CDR2 YFSETQ. The CDR3 sequence is 15 residues long. V lost 0 bases and J 4 bases, leaving 11 bases between the germline ends. The CDR3 loop is CASSLAGDSYNEQFF. In DNA, the CDR3 is TGCGCCAGCAGCTTGGCCGGGGACTCATACAATGAGCAGTTCTTC.

As regards this clonotype: A much bigger clone sits one base away, suggesting this may be a read error. The chain employs TRBV6-5 and TRBJ2-5; D is ambiguous. This CDR3 is 15 amino acids long. The germline gives CDR1 MNHEY, CDR2 SVGAGI. The CDR3 here is CVSSPIRPSQETQYF. The CDR3 DNA reads TGTGTCAGCAGTCCAATCAGGCCCTCCCAAGAGACCCAGTACTTC.